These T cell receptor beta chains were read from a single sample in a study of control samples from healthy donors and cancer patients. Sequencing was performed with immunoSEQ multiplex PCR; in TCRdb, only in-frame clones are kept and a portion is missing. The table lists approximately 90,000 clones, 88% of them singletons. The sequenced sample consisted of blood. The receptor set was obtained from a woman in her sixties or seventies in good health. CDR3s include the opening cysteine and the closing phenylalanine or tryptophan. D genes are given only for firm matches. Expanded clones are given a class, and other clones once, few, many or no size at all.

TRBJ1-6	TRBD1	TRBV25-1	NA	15	CASSESTGVNSPLHF	TGTGCCAGCAGTGAATCGACAGGGGTCAATTCACCCCTCCACTTT
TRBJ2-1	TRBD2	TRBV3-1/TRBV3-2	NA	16	CASSPRLAGPRDEQFF	TGTGCCAGCAGCCCCCGCTTAGCGGGGCCTAGGGATGAGCAGTTCTTC
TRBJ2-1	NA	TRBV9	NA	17	CASSGNRQQSSYNEQFF	TGTGCCAGCAGCGGAAATCGGCAGCAGAGCTCCTACAATGAGCAGTTCTTC
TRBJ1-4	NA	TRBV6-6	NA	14	CASSRTTGFSELFF	TGTGCCAGCAGTCGTACTACAGGGTTTTCGGAACTGTTTTTT
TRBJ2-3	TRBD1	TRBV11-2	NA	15	CASSRQGISTDTQYF	TGTGCCAGCAGCCGACAGGGGATAAGCACAGATACGCAGTATTTT
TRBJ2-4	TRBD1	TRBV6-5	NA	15	CASRGQGVAKNIQYF	TGTGCCTCTCGGGGACAGGGAGTAGCCAAAAACATTCAGTACTTC
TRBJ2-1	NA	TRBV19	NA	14	CASSIVAARGEQFF	TGTGCCAGTAGTATCGTGGCCGCGAGGGGTGAGCAGTTCTTC
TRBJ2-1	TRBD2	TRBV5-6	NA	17	CASSLAKLAGGYNEQFF	TGTGCCAGCAGCTTGGCCAAATTAGCGGGAGGTTACAATGAGCAGTTCTTC
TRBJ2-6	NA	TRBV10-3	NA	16	CAISEPGRSGANVLTF	TGTGCCATCAGCGAACCGGGGAGATCTGGGGCCAACGTCCTGACTTTC
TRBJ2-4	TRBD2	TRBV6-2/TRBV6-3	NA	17	CASSGLAVLGAKNIQYF	TGTGCCAGCAGTGGGCTAGCGGTTCTGGGAGCCAAAAACATTCAGTACTTC
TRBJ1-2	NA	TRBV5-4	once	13	CASSSGDNYGYTF	TGTGCCAGCAGCTCGGGGGACAACTATGGCTACACCTTC
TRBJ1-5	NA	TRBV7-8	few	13	CASSSTGGQPQHF	TGTGCCAGCAGCTCGACCGGAGGCCAGCCCCAGCATTTT
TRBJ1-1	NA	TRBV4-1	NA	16	CASSQVLNRVNTEAFF	TGCGCCAGCAGCCAAGTTCTCAACAGAGTGAACACTGAAGCTTTCTTT
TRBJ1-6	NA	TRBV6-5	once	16	CASSYSFARLSSPLHF	TGTGCCAGCAGTTACTCGTTTGCCCGATTATCTTCACCCCTCCACTTT
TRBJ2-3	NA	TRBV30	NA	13	CAWSFGAPDTQYF	TGTGCCTGGAGTTTCGGGGCCCCAGATACGCAGTATTTT
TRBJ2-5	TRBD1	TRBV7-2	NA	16	CASSLGDRGGDETQYF	TGTGCCAGCAGCTTAGGGGACAGGGGAGGGGACGAGACCCAGTACTTC
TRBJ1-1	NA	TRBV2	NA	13	CASSEQGNTEAFF	TGTGCCAGCAGTGAGCAGGGGAACACTGAAGCTTTCTTT
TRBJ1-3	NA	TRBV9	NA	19	CASSVGVVGGASTGNTIYF	TGTGCCAGCAGCGTAGGGGTGGTGGGGGGCGCCTCTACTGGAAACACCATATATTTT